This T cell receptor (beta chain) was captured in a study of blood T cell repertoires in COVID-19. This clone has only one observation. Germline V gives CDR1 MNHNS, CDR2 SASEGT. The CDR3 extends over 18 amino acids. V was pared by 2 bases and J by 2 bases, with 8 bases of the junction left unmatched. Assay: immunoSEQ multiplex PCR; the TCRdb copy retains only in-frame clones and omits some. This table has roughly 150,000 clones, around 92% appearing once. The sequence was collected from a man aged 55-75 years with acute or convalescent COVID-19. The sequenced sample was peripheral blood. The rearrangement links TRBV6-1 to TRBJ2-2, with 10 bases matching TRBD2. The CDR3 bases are TGTGCCAGCAGTGAAATTAGCGGGGGGCTAGGCAACACCGGGGAGCTGTTTTTT. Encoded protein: CASSEISGGLGNTGELFF.